This TCR beta chain emerged from a study of control samples from healthy donors and cancer patients. After removal of 4 bases from V and 0 bases from J, the junction contained 6 bases not matched to a gene. The germline V gene has CDR1 SGHNT and CDR2 YYREEE (reference sequence). The CDR3 sequence is 16 residues long. The table came from immunoSEQ multiplex PCR; TCRdb's copy has only in-frame clones and leaves some out. The sample contains more than 85,000 clones, 88% of which appear only once. The sample was PBMCs. This sequence joins TRBV5-4 and TRBJ2-1; 8 positions agree with TRBD2. The sequence was obtained from a woman aged 55-75 years with lung cancer. For the CDR3, the DNA is TGTGCCAGCAGCCCCGGGGGGGTCGGCTCCTACAATGAGCAGTTCTTC. Translated, it gives CASSPGGVGSYNEQFF.